Listed below are T cell receptor beta chains from one sample, sequenced in a study of Ad26.COV2.S vaccination and SARS-CoV-2 variants. Produced via immunoSEQ multiplex PCR; TCRdb's table is partial and in-frame only. The sample records roughly 460,000 clones, roughly nine tenths being singletons. Here the sequenced sample was peripheral blood, taken in a trial of Ad26.COV2.S vaccine versus placebo. The origin of the receptors is a person between 18 and 60 years old who received the Ad26.COV2.S COVID-19 vaccine or a placebo. CDR3s include the opening cysteine and the closing phenylalanine or tryptophan. The order of the fields is clone size, D gene, V gene, J gene, CDR3 protein, CDR3 DNA. A D gene is named only where the DNA matches it firmly. Expanded clones get a size class; other rows say once, few or many, or leave the size out.

.	.	TRBV28	TRBJ1-3	CASSPEVAGAGSGNTIYF	TGTGCCAGCAGCCCCGAGGTGGCAGGGGCGGGCTCTGGAAACACCATATATTTT
.	TRBD2	TRBV5-4	TRBJ2-1	CASGLGGSGSPNEQFF	TGTGCCTCCGGCCTGGGGGGCAGCGGGAGTCCCAATGAGCAGTTCTTC
.	.	TRBV5-1	TRBJ1-1	CASSLVGQNTEAFF	TGCGCCAGCAGCTTGGTTGGGCAGAACACTGAAGCTTTCTTT
.	.	TRBV6-2/TRBV6-3	TRBJ2-7	CASSYPQGLGHEQYF	TGTGCCAGCAGTTACCCACAGGGTCTGGGCCACGAGCAGTACTTC
.	.	TRBV7-3	TRBJ2-1	CASSIQGGTSYNEQFF	TGTGCCAGCAGCATACAGGGGGGGACGTCCTACAATGAGCAGTTCTTC
.	TRBD2	TRBV9	TRBJ2-1	CASQGLAGDNEQFF	TGTGCCAGCCAGGGACTAGCGGGAGACAATGAGCAGTTCTTC
.	.	TRBV5-1	TRBJ1-4	CASSLEGAEKLFF	TGCGCCAGCAGCTTGGAGGGCGCGGAAAAACTGTTTTTT
.	TRBD1	TRBV30	TRBJ1-1	CAWSVRLTGDMNTEAFF	TGTGCCTGGAGTGTACGCCTAACAGGGGATATGAACACTGAAGCTTTCTTT
once	.	TRBV6-5	TRBJ1-1	CASSYSSRNTEAFF	TGTGCCAGCAGTTACTCCTCCCGGAACACTGAAGCTTTCTTT
once	.	TRBV10-3	TRBJ1-1	CAISESAGMTEAFF	TGTGCCATCAGTGAGTCCGCCGGGATGACTGAAGCTTTCTTT
.	.	TRBV2	TRBJ1-1	CASSERQRNTEAFF	TGTGCCAGCAGTGAAAGGCAGCGGAACACTGAAGCTTTCTTT
.	TRBD2	TRBV9	TRBJ2-3	CASSKSLAGADTQYF	TGTGCCAGCAGCAAGTCACTAGCGGGAGCAGATACGCAGTATTTT
.	.	TRBV5-1	TRBJ1-2	CASSLEGGYGYTF	TGCGCCAGCAGCTTGGAGGGAGGCTATGGCTACACCTTC
.	.	TRBV9	TRBJ2-7	CASSLAVDSYEQYF	TGTGCCAGCAGTCTTGCGGTAGACTCCTACGAGCAGTACTTC
.	.	TRBV5-3	TRBJ2-7	CARLPRVASYEQYF	TGTGCCAGACTCCCGAGGGTTGCCTCCTACGAGCAGTACTTC
.	TRBD1	TRBV27	TRBJ1-2	CASSLFGQGDGYTF	TGTGCCAGCAGTTTATTCGGACAGGGGGATGGCTACACCTTC
.	TRBD1	TRBV5-1	TRBJ1-2	CASSRTGTGGNGYTF	TGCGCCAGCAGCAGAACCGGGACAGGGGGCAATGGCTACACCTTC
.	.	TRBV9	TRBJ2-5	CASSAQQGFGETQYF	TGTGCCAGCAGCGCCCAACAGGGCTTCGGTGAGACCCAGTACTTC
.	TRBD1	TRBV6-5	TRBJ2-2	CASSGTGRTGELFF	TGTGCCAGCAGCGGGACAGGGCGGACCGGGGAGCTGTTTTTT
.	TRBD1	TRBV11-2	TRBJ2-3	CASSQPMDRGLNTDTQYF	TGTGCCAGCAGCCAACCAATGGACAGGGGCCTAAACACAGATACGCAGTATTTT
few	.	TRBV6-2/TRBV6-3	TRBJ2-5	CASSPDLTQYF	TGTGCCAGCAGCCCCGACCTGACCCAGTACTTC
.	.	TRBV2	TRBJ1-5	CASVDFSNQPQHF	TGTGCCAGCGTGGATTTTAGCAATCAGCCCCAGCATTTT
few	TRBD1	TRBV28	TRBJ1-5	CASSDRVGYGNQPQHF	TGTGCCAGCAGTGACAGGGTGGGATATGGCAATCAGCCCCAGCATTTT
.	.	TRBV3-1/TRBV3-2	TRBJ1-2	CASSHPVSRRGYGYTF	TGTGCCAGCAGCCACCCTGTGTCCCGCCGCGGCTATGGCTACACCTTC
.	.	TRBV28	TRBJ2-3	CASSAELGSSPTDTQYF	TGTGCCAGCAGCGCAGAGCTGGGAAGCTCGCCCACAGATACGCAGTATTTT
.	TRBD2	TRBV20-1	TRBJ2-1	CSASQGRGGEQFF	TGCAGTGCTAGTCAGGGACGGGGAGGGGAGCAGTTCTTC
once	.	TRBV6-5	TRBJ1-1	CASRGQGRDTEAFF	TGTGCCAGCAGGGGACAAGGGAGGGACACTGAAGCTTTCTTT
.	.	TRBV29-1	TRBJ2-5	CSVRQQETQYF	TGCAGCGTTAGACAGCAAGAGACCCAGTACTTC
.	.	TRBV7-2	TRBJ1-2	CASSLGGYRYGYTF	TGTGCCAGCAGCTTAGGGGGCTACAGGTATGGCTACACCTTC
few	.	TRBV7-9	TRBJ2-3	CASSLRLEVGDTQYF	TGTGCCAGCAGCTTAAGACTGGAGGTTGGGGATACGCAGTATTTT
.	.	TRBV11-2	TRBJ2-1	CASSLAGNEQFF	TGTGCCAGCAGCTTAGCGGGCAATGAGCAGTTCTTC
once	.	TRBV5-8	TRBJ1-1	CASSRGRAEAFF	TGTGCCAGCAGCCGGGGGCGGGCCGAAGCTTTCTTT
.	TRBD2	TRBV5-1	TRBJ2-7	CASSLVERGDGEQYF	TGCGCCAGCAGCTTGGTGGAGCGGGGGGATGGCGAGCAGTACTTC
.	.	TRBV5-1	TRBJ2-5	CASRVGTETQYF	TGCGCCAGCAGGGTAGGGACAGAGACCCAGTACTTC
.	.	TRBV7-9	TRBJ2-3	CASSFRAPKADTQYF	TGTGCCAGCAGCTTCAGGGCCCCGAAGGCGGATACGCAGTATTTT
.	.	TRBV25-1	TRBJ1-3	CASSDLSGNTIYF	TGTGCCAGCAGTGATCTCTCTGGAAACACCATATATTTT
.	.	TRBV6-6	TRBJ1-1	CASSTLGSDTEAFF	TGTGCCAGCAGTACCCTTGGCAGCGACACTGAAGCTTTCTTT
.	TRBD2	TRBV6-1	TRBJ2-1	CASSESGRGAYNEQFF	TGTGCCAGCAGTGAATCCGGCCGGGGGGCCTACAATGAGCAGTTCTTC
.	.	TRBV3-1/TRBV3-2	TRBJ1-3	CASSERGWGSEGISGNTIYF	TGTGCCAGCAGCGAGAGGGGGTGGGGGTCCGAAGGCATCTCTGGAAACACCATATATTTT
.	.	TRBV27	TRBJ1-4	CASSGGSEKLFF	TGTGCCAGCAGTGGGGGGAGCGAAAAACTGTTTTTT
.	.	TRBV5-4	TRBJ2-7	CASSGSGEQYF	TGTGCCAGCAGCGGTTCGGGGGAGCAGTACTTC
.	.	TRBV19	TRBJ1-1	CASSIKGDTEAFF	TGTGCCAGTAGTATAAAGGGTGACACTGAAGCTTTCTTT
.	TRBD1	TRBV29-1	TRBJ2-5	CSGGTGGVETQYF	TGCAGCGGCGGGACAGGGGGCGTGGAGACCCAGTACTTC
.	.	TRBV7-9	TRBJ1-2	CASSLEIRRQARHYGYTF	TGTGCCAGCAGCTTAGAAATCCGACGACAGGCTAGACACTATGGCTACACCTTC
.	.	TRBV14	TRBJ2-3	CASSQDSVVSLAGDTQYF	TGTGCCAGCAGCCAAGATAGCGTCGTATCGCTAGCAGGAGATACGCAGTATTTT
.	TRBD2	TRBV27	TRBJ2-5	CASSPRLAGGRVETQYF	TGTGCCAGCAGTCCCCGACTAGCGGGGGGGAGGGTGGAGACCCAGTACTTC
.	TRBD2	TRBV7-7	TRBJ2-7	CASSLRSSGDLYEQYF	TGTGCTAGCAGCTTACGATCTAGCGGCGATCTCTACGAGCAGTACTTC